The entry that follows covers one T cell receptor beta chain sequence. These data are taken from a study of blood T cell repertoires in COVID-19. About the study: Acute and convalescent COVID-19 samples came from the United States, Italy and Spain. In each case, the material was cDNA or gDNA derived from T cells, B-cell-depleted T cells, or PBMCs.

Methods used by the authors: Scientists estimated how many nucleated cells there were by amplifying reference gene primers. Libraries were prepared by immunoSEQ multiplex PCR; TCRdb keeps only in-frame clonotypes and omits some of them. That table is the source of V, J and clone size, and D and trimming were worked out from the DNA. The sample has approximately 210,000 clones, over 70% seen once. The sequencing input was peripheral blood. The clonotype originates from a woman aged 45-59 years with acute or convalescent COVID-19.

The chain's CDR3 is CASSISGANTGELFF. Written as DNA, the CDR3 is TGTGCCAGCAGCATTAGCGGGGCTAACACCGGGGAGCTGTTTTTT. The V gene is TRBV11-3, the J gene TRBJ2-2; 8 bases are shared with TRBD2. This CDR3 is built from 15 residues. Germline V gene data show CDR1 as SGHNT and CDR2 as YENEEA. V shed 5 bases and J 2 bases; nucleotides not matched to a gene: 4.